This section outlines one TCR beta chain sequence together with its context. Antigen unknown. The gene names given are mouse names. The CDR3 end is not reached by the read, which stops 1 residue before it; the germline J gene fills it in. These data belong to a study of tissue T cells after allogeneic stem cell transplantation. Trimming removed 3 bases from V and 5 bases from J; junction bases left unmatched: 2. CDR3 size: 12 residues. Germline values: CDR1 NNHNN, CDR2 SYGAGS (reference sequence). Study-wide points: Motif-based clustering found tissue-specific repertoire signatures shared across patients, though few clones were shared. Alloreactivity or antigen specificity of tissue TCRs was not determined; some clones might be host cells. Only a limited share of tissue TCRs appeared in blood or spleen.

CDR3 sequences, V/J genes, frequencies and template counts came from survey-depth TCRbeta sequencing. Only in-frame clones appear in the TCRdb table, and some are missing; sequencing was by immunoSEQ multiplex PCR. The table has approximately 45,000 clones, over 70% seen once; the top ten hold 0.5% to 0.65%. V and J are TRBV13-2 and TRBJ2-7, with 7 bases lining up with TRBD2. The receptor's source is a pool of C57BL/6 mice in good health. The material sequenced was sorted cells pooled from one or two spleens. The CDR3 loop reads CASGALGDEQYF. Incomplete CDR3 DNA: TGTGCCAGCGGTGCCCTGGGGGATGAACAGTAC.